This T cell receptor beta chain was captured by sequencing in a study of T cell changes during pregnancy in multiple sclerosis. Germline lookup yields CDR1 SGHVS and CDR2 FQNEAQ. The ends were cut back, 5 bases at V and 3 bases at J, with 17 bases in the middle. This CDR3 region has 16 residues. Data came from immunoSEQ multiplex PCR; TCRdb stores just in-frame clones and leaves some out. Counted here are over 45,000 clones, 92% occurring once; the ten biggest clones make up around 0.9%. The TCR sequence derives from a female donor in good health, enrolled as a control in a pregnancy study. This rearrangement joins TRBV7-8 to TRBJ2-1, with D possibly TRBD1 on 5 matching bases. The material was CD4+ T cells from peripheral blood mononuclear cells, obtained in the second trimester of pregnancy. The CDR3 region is CASSQLARQNYNEQFF. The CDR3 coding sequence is TGTGCCAGCAGCCAACTCGCGCGACAGAACTACAATGAGCAGTTCTTC.